This TCR beta chain is drawn from a study of human versus mouse CDR3 diversity and MHC coevolution. Background on the study: The immunoSEQ assay reportedly detects one in 200,000 T cells.

Sorting isolated naive CD4 T cells lacking CD45RO and expressing CD62L. General study points: Clonal inequality was lowest in two of the three human donors. Human CDR3s averaged more deletions and insertions than mouse CDR3s.

The repertoire was sequenced with immunoSEQ multiplex PCR; TCRdb's copy has only in-frame clones and lacks some. The repertoire has approximately 81,000 clones, just over 90% of them found once; the top ten carry 1.2% to 1.5%. Points on this clone: What it binds is unknown.

Sequenced sample: naive CD4+ T cells from blood. Subset indicated: CD45RO-negative CD62L-positive naive CD4 T cells. This receptor was taken from a person aged 30-69 years in good health.

CDR3 loop: CASKVRRGEYGYTF. DNA for the CDR3: TGTGCCAGCAAGGTCCGCCGGGGTGAATATGGCTACACCTTC. The chain combines TRBV6-5 with TRBJ1-2; D ambiguous. CDR1 and CDR2 from the germline V gene are MNHEY and SVGAGI. The V gene lost 7 bases and the J gene lost 5 bases, with 17 bases spanning the gap. The CDR3 extends over 14 amino acids.